This paragraph covers one T cell receptor beta chain sequence. The sample comes from a study of blood T cell repertoires in COVID-19. Whole-study context: T cells, B-cell-depleted T cells, or PBMCs supplied cDNA or gDNA.

Produced via immunoSEQ multiplex PCR; TCRdb's table is partial and in-frame only. The data hold some 320,000 clones, with over 85% observed a single time. Patients at the Seattle site were enrolled during active infection and followed longitudinally. The sequence came from a young woman with COVID-19, enrolled during active disease. The source material was peripheral blood.

The CDR3 sequence: CASSLELVTGELFF. Here the CDR3 DNA reads TGCGCCAGCAGCTTGGAGCTTGTGACCGGGGAGCTGTTTTTT. This sequence joins TRBV5-1 and TRBJ2-2; D is uncertain. Trimming took 0 bases from V and 5 from J, leaving 8 bases between them. Germline-derived CDR1 and CDR2 are SGHRS and YFSETQ. The CDR3 length is 14 residues.